Below, one T cell receptor (beta chain) is given with its context. The record originates from a study of monozygotic twins with inflammatory bowel disease. TCRdb reprocessed the 5' RACE reads and stores each CDR3 protein as one record, lacking DNA. The table gives about 99,000 distinct CDR3 sequences; the top ten clones make up roughly 1.8% of it. The CDR3 has 15 amino acids. Germline CDR1 and CDR2: SGHTA and FQGNSA. The sequenced material came from blood. This sequence joins TRBV7-2 and TRBJ2-2; TCRdb returns TRBD1, unconfirmable since there is no DNA. The source is a human donor with ulcerative colitis or Crohn's disease, or a healthy co-twin of an affected twin (not recorded which). This CDR3 is CASSLVGTKTGELFF.